The 30 T cell receptor beta chains below come from one sample, sequenced in a study of blood T cell repertoires in COVID-19 (TCRdb year 2020). Library preparation was by the immunoSEQ multiplex PCR assay. The table was pulled from immuneACCESS by TCRdb, which kept in-frame rearrangements only. Such tables lose some clones; where checked, under half of the loss comes from unresolved V genes, and the rest has no known cause. Here the sample has about 210,000 clones; about four fifths occur a single time. The leading ten clones occupy 2% to 3% of the sample. The sample was peripheral blood. The source is a woman aged 40 to 55 with active or convalescent COVID-19.

The V gene is TRBV19, the J gene TRBJ1-2; no firm D call. This CDR3 region has 16 residues. CDR1 LNHDA and CDR2 SQIVND come from the germline V gene (reference sequence). With 6 bases removed from V and 2 bases from J, the gap between germline ends came to 19 bases. CDR3 nucleotides: TGTGCCAGTAGAAGCGCGGCAAGCTTAGCGAACTATGGCTACACCTTC. Protein product: CASRSAASLANYGYTF.

This clone has only one observation. CDR3 sequence reads: CASSPSQDRYEQYF. In nucleotides, the CDR3 is TGTGCCAGCTCACCGTCCCAGGACAGATACGAGCAGTACTTC. The chain uses TRBV18 and TRBJ2-7; D perhaps matches TRBD1 (6 bases). This CDR3 has 14 residues. Looked up from germline, CDR1 is KGHSH and CDR2 is LQKENI. V lost 3 bases to trimming and J lost 4 bases, with 13 bases between them. The entire variable domain, with the rest obtained from reference TRBV18 and TRBJ2-7, is as follows: NAGVMQNPRHLVRRRGQEARLRCSPMKGHSHVYWYRQLPEEGLKFMVYLQKENIIDESGMPKERFSAEFPKEGPSILRIQQVVRGDSAAYFCASSPSQDRYEQYFGPGTRLTVT.

About this clone itself: At the DNA level, this CDR3 is encoded by other sequences in the same sample as well. The rearrangement uses TRBV6-5 and TRBJ1-5, with unresolved D. CDR1 is MNHEY, CDR2 SVGAGI, per germline. This CDR3 has 14 residues. V was clipped by 0 bases and J by 4 bases, with 7 bases between them. Here the CDR3 DNA reads TGTGCCAGCAGTTACTCCCGCGAAAATCAGCCCCAGCATTTT. Its translation: CASSYSRENQPQHF.

This clone came up once. V usage is TRBV11-3 and J usage is TRBJ1-2; TRBD1 matches at 7 bases. The CDR3 length is 15 residues. After removal of 5 bases from V and 2 bases from J, the junction contained 8 bases not matched to a gene. CDR1 and CDR2 (germline): SGHNT, YENEEA. The CDR3 spells CASSRLGRGNYGYTF. The CDR3 DNA is TGTGCCAGCAGCCGTCTCGGCAGGGGGAACTATGGCTACACCTTC.

The chain combines TRBV28 with TRBJ1-2, with TRBD1 matching 8 bases. The germline CDR1 and CDR2 sequences are MDHEN and SYDVKM. The V segment lost 4 bases and the J segment 2 bases; nucleotides outside the gene matches: 6. This CDR3 spans 15 amino acids. CDR3 coding DNA: TGTGCCAGCAGTTCCGACTGGACAGGGAACTATGGCTACACCTTC. This gives the protein CASSSDWTGNYGYTF.

This clone was seen once. The V and J genes are TRBV14 and TRBJ2-1, with D tentatively TRBD1 (5 bases). This CDR3 contains 17 residues. From germline, CDR1 is SGHDN and CDR2 FVKESK. Trimming left V 0 bases short and J 0 bases short, with 12 bases between. CDR3 loop: CASSQDVAGNSYNEQFF. For the CDR3, the DNA is TGTGCCAGCAGCCAAGACGTAGCAGGGAACTCCTACAATGAGCAGTTCTTC.

This clone was counted a single time. The V and J genes are TRBV30 and TRBJ1-4; D unclear. Deletions cut 2 bases from V and 4 bases from J, with 11 bases between. This CDR3 is built from 14 residues. Germline CDR1 and CDR2: GTSNPN and SVGIG (reference sequence). The CDR3 protein is CAWSRRDINEKLFF. Here the CDR3 DNA reads TGTGCCTGGAGTCGACGGGATATTAATGAAAAACTGTTTTTT.

This chain links TRBV11-2 with TRBJ2-3; the match to TRBD1 covers 7 bases. Per germline, CDR1 SGHAT and CDR2 FQNNGV. This CDR3 is built from 15 residues. With 1 base clipped from V and 3 bases from J, the junction kept 4 bases outside the gene matches. The CDR3 nucleotides read TGTGCCAGCAGCTTAGCCAGGGGGAGAACAGATACGCAGTATTTT. Translating gives CASSLARGRTDTQYF. Full variable domain (missing parts from reference TRBV11-2 and TRBJ2-3): EAGVAQSPRYKIIEKRQSVAFWCNPISGHATLYWYQQILGQGPKLLIQFQNNGVVDDSQLPKDRFSAERLKGVDSTLKIQPAKLEDSAVYLCASSLARGRTDTQYFGPGTRLTVL.

The genes are TRBV7-6 and TRBJ1-6; a possible D gene is TRBD1 (6 bases). Trimming removed 3 bases from V and 7 bases from J, with 10 bases in between. CDR1 and CDR2 (germline): SGHVS, FNYEAQ. The CDR3 spans 14 residues. In DNA form, the CDR3 reads TGTGCCAGCAGCTTGGACAGAACGAATTCACCCCTCCACTTT. Translated, it gives CASSLDRTNSPLHF.

The sample holds many counts of this clone. A read error is likely, as this CDR3 ends without the conserved phenylalanine or tryptophan. The DNA is left out, because the CDR3 cannot be placed on it with certainty; the CDR3 is given as TCRdb lists it. The V and J genes are TRBV7-9 and TRBJ1-2; TRBD1 is the table's D call and was not checked against the DNA. The CDR3 contains 15 residues when both ends are counted. Germline lookup yields CDR1 SEHNR and CDR2 FQNEAQ (reference sequence). CDR3 region: CASSYLTPGQGTQVL.

This chain connects TRBV11-2 to TRBJ2-5; no reliable D call. CDR1 is SGHAT and CDR2 is FQNNGV in the germline V gene. The CDR3 consists of 13 residues. V was trimmed by 0 bases and J by 5 bases, leaving 7 bases between them. The CDR3 protein is CASSLDPQETQYF. Written as DNA, the CDR3 is TGTGCCAGCAGCTTAGACCCCCAGGAGACCCAGTACTTC.

The V gene is TRBV11-3, the J gene TRBJ2-1; 14 bases fit TRBD2. Germline V gives CDR1 SGHNT, CDR2 YENEEA. The CDR3 spans 16 residues. V dropped 6 bases and J dropped 3; count of bases not matched to a gene: 4. The CDR3 protein is CASRRTSGRRYNEQFF. DNA for the CDR3: TGTGCCAGCAGAAGGACTAGCGGGAGGCGCTACAATGAGCAGTTCTTC.

J is TRBJ1-6 and V is TRBV4-3, with 7 nucleotides matching TRBD1. J was trimmed by 15 bases and V by 0 bases; bases with no gene match: 5. The germline V gene has CDR1 LGHNA and CDR2 YSLEER. The CDR3 loop spans 13 amino acids. The CDR3 sequence is CASSQDPTGFLHF. As DNA, the CDR3 is TGCGCCAGCAGCCAAGACCCGACAGGGTTCCTCCACTTT.

This chain connects TRBV24-1 to TRBJ1-2; TRBD1 matches at 12 bases. The germline CDR1 and CDR2 sequences are KGHDR and SFDVKD. The CDR3 has 15 residues. J gave up 4 bases and V 7 bases, and 6 bases lay outside the gene matches. The CDR3 DNA reads as TGTGCCACCAGCGTATCGGGACAGGGGGCCTATGGCTACACCTTC. This encodes CATSVSGQGAYGYTF.

The chain is built from TRBV10-3 and TRBJ1-2, with D unresolved. CDR1 is ENHRY and CDR2 is SYGVKD in the germline V gene. The CDR3 contains 15 residues. Trimming removed 3 bases at V and 1 base at J, with 12 bases between. The CDR3 protein is CAISDPRGFNYGYTF. The CDR3 DNA sequence: TGTGCCATCAGTGACCCCCGGGGTTTTAACTATGGCTACACCTTC.

The chain has TRBV28 and TRBJ2-2, with 10 nucleotides matching TRBD2. Germline V gene sequence: CDR1 MDHEN, CDR2 SYDVKM. This CDR3 contains 17 residues. Trimming cost V 1 base and J 0 bases; bases outside gene matches: 2. CDR3 bases: TGTGCCAGCAGTTTATATAGCGGGGGGCCGAACACCGGGGAGCTGTTTTTT. Encoded protein: CASSLYSGGPNTGELFF.

The genes are TRBV5-5 and TRBJ1-1, with D hard to call. The CDR3 consists of 12 residues. Germline CDR1 reads SGHKS; CDR2 reads YYEKEE (reference sequence). V gave up 5 bases and J gave up 1 base, with 6 bases separating them. The CDR3 reads CASSPGNTEAFF. The CDR3 coding sequence is TGTGCCAGCAGTCCAGGGAACACTGAAGCTTTCTTT. The entire variable domain, with the rest obtained from reference TRBV5-5 and TRBJ1-1, is as follows: DAGVTQSPTHLIKTRGQQVTLRCSPISGHKSVSWYQQVLGQGPQFIFQYYEKEERGRGNFPDRFSARQFPNYSSELNVNALLLGDSALYLCASSPGNTEAFFGQGTRLTVV.

J is TRBJ1-2 and V is TRBV28; no firm D call. The V end lost 3 bases, the J end lost 4 bases, and 6 bases lay between the germline ends. This CDR3 contains 12 residues. Per the germline V gene, CDR1 is MDHEN and CDR2 is SYDVKM. This CDR3 reads CASSLYTYGYTF. The CDR3 DNA is TGTGCCAGCAGTTTGTACACCTATGGCTACACCTTC.

The J gene is TRBJ1-4, the V gene TRBV15; weak D call: TRBD1 (5 bases). The CDR3 is 15 residues long. Between the trimmed V and J ends, which lost 5 bases and 6 bases, there was a span of 16 bases. Germline V gene sequence: CDR1 LNHNV, CDR2 YYDKDF (reference sequence). The CDR3 protein is CATSPPRVLDEKLFF. The DNA for the CDR3 is TGTGCCACCAGCCCGCCCAGGGTATTGGATGAAAAACTGTTTTTT. The entire variable domain, with the rest obtained from reference TRBV15 and TRBJ1-4, is as follows: DAMVIQNPRYQVTQFGKPVTLSCSQTLNHNVMYWYQQKSSQAPKLLFHYYDKDFNNEADTPDNFQSRRPNTSFCFLDIRSPGLGDTAMYLCATSPPRVLDEKLFFGSGTQLSVL.

CDR3: CASSWDRDNSPLHF. CDR3 sequence (DNA): TGTGCCAGCAGCTGGGACAGGGATAATTCACCCCTCCACTTT. The genes are TRBV5-4 and TRBJ1-6; 9 bases match TRBD1. V was clipped by 3 bases and J by 5 bases; unmatched bases: 0. CDR3 size: 14 residues. The germline V gene encodes CDR1 SGHNT and CDR2 YYREEE (reference sequence).

The CDR3 DNA follows: TGTGCCAGTACCTACCGAGGCGATTCACCCCTCCACTTT. Its translation: CASTYRGDSPLHF. The chain joins TRBV19 to TRBJ1-6; D remains unclear. Between the trimmed V and J ends, which lost 7 bases and 8 bases, there was a span of 12 bases. CDR3 length equals 13 residues. CDR1 LNHDA and CDR2 SQIVND come from the germline V gene (reference sequence).

This clone has more than one count but fewer than ten. This chain links TRBV15 with TRBJ2-7; the match to TRBD1 covers 10 bases. Losses at the gene ends were 0 bases for V and 6 bases for J; bases not matched to a gene: 20. This CDR3 is built from 20 residues. The V gene's germline CDR1 is LNHNV and CDR2 YYDKDF (reference sequence). CDR3 sequence reads: CATSRDLFRTGGYLSTEQYF. The CDR3 DNA sequence: TGTGCCACCAGCAGAGATTTGTTTCGGACAGGGGGGTACCTAAGTACCGAGCAGTACTTC.

The chain recombines TRBV11-1 with TRBJ1-1; tentatively, D is TRBD1 (6 bases). CDR3 length equals 13 residues. From germline, CDR1 is SGHAT and CDR2 FQDESV (reference sequence). The V gene lost 5 bases and the J gene lost 3 bases, with 10 bases spanning the gap. The CDR3 is CASSGGHYTEAFF. The CDR3 DNA is TGTGCCAGCAGCGGGGGACACTACACTGAAGCTTTCTTT.

J is TRBJ1-5 and V is TRBV28, with D possibly matching TRBD1 (5 bases). V was clipped by 6 bases and J by 9 bases, with 15 bases between them. The CDR3 is made up of 13 amino acids. Germline lookup yields CDR1 MDHEN and CDR2 SYDVKM. In nucleotides, the CDR3 is TGTGCCAGCAGCCCCCCCGGGGGACGGCCCCAGCATTTT. Protein sequence: CASSPPGGRPQHF.

In this sample, this clone turned up a few times. The J gene is TRBJ2-7, the V gene TRBV13; 7 bases are a match to TRBD2. Germline V gives CDR1 PRHDT, CDR2 FYEKMQ (reference sequence). V was pared by 3 bases and J by 6 bases, with 11 bases of the junction left unmatched. The CDR3 covers 15 residues. In nucleotides, the CDR3 is TGTGCCAGCAGCTTGGGGGGGTTCCATGTCTCCGAGCAGTACTTC. Protein product: CASSLGGFHVSEQYF.

The rearrangement links TRBV5-4 to TRBJ2-3, with 8 bases fitting TRBD1. From germline, CDR1 is SGHNT and CDR2 YYREEE (reference sequence). CDR3 length: 20 amino acids. V lost 4 bases, J lost 0 bases, and 19 bases stayed unmatched. CDR3 sequence: CASSPWTGFVGAQSTDTQYF. In DNA, the CDR3 is TGTGCCAGCAGCCCCTGGACAGGGTTTGTCGGGGCCCAAAGCACAGATACGCAGTATTTT. Together with reference TRBV5-4 and TRBJ2-3, the CDR3 gives the full variable domain: ETGVTQSPTHLIKTRGQQVTLRCSSQSGHNTVSWYQQALGQGPQFIFQYYREEENGRGNFPPRFSGLQFPNYSSELNVNALELDDSALYLCASSPWTGFVGAQSTDTQYFGPGTRLTVL.

The rearrangement joins TRBV5-4 to TRBJ1-2; the match to TRBD1 covers 7 bases. The V segment lost 2 bases and the J segment 1 base; nucleotides outside the gene matches: 2. This CDR3 comprises 14 residues. CDR1 is SGHNT and CDR2 is YYREEE in the germline V gene (reference sequence). CDR3 region: CASSFGTDNYGYTF. The DNA for the CDR3 is TGTGCCAGCAGCTTCGGGACAGATAACTATGGCTACACCTTC.

The chain recombines TRBV11-3 with TRBJ1-3; TRBD1 matches 7 bases. The CDR3 sequence is 15 residues long. The J segment lost 2 bases and the V segment lost 5 bases, leaving 6 bases of the junction unmatched. Per the germline V gene, CDR1 is SGHNT and CDR2 is YENEEA. CDR3 DNA sequence: TGTGCCAGCAGCATTTTGACAGGGCCTGGAAACACCATATATTTT. Residues: CASSILTGPGNTIYF.

The CDR3 nucleotides read TGTGCCAGCGACAGTAACTATGGCTACACCTTC. Protein: CASDSNYGYTF. V gene TRBV28 combines with J gene TRBJ1-2; TRBD1 is a possible D gene (5 bases). V was trimmed by 8 bases and J by 1 base, leaving 5 bases between them. The germline V gene has CDR1 MDHEN and CDR2 SYDVKM. The CDR3 loop spans 11 amino acids.

V and J are TRBV27 and TRBJ1-3; D is undetermined. With 2 bases removed from V and 3 bases from J, the gap between germline ends came to 14 bases. CDR3 size: 16 residues. Per germline, CDR1 MNHEY and CDR2 SMNVEV (reference sequence). The CDR3 loop is CASSLGPTAGGNTIYF. CDR3 in DNA: TGTGCCAGCAGTTTAGGACCCACGGCGGGTGGAAACACCATATATTTT.